One sample yielded the 23 T cell receptor beta chains listed below, sequenced in a study of blood T cell repertoires in COVID-19. Method: immunoSEQ multiplex PCR; TCRdb's copy keeps in-frame clones and lacks some. The sample includes approximately 200,000 clones, 84% of them seen just once. Sequencing was done on a sample of peripheral blood. The receptors here all came from a woman older than 75 with COVID-19, enrolled during active disease.

J is TRBJ2-7 and V is TRBV9; 7 bases match TRBD1. V was clipped by 4 bases and J by 3 bases; unmatched bases: 7. Germline CDR1 reads SGDLS; CDR2 reads YYNGEE. This CDR3 region has 14 residues. The CDR3 DNA sequence: TGTGCCAGCAGCAAACGGACAGGAGACTACGAGCAGTACTTC. This encodes CASSKRTGDYEQYF.

On this clone: At one end the junction does not follow the germline gene, possibly because of a read error. The gene calls are TRBV5-4 and TRBJ1-6; D unclear. The CDR3 is 13 amino acids. The germline V gene encodes CDR1 SGHNT and CDR2 YYREEE (reference sequence). The CDR3 loop reads CASSPPPPGLLSF. In DNA, the CDR3 is TGTGCCAGCAGCCCGCCCCCTCCTGGTCTTCTAAGCTTT.

J is TRBJ2-2 and V is TRBV5-5; 8 bases are shared with TRBD2. Germline V gene sequence: CDR1 SGHKS, CDR2 YYEKEE (reference sequence). The junction had 7 bases not matched to a gene; V was cut back by 0 bases and J by 0 bases. This CDR3 is 18 amino acids long. CDR3 sequence reads: CASSLGSGGPANTGELFF. The DNA for the CDR3 is TGTGCCAGCAGCTTGGGGAGCGGGGGACCCGCGAACACCGGGGAGCTGTTTTTT.

The chain combines TRBV5-6 with TRBJ1-2, with a tentative D call TRBD1 (5 bases). V was trimmed by 3 bases and J by 6 bases, leaving 15 bases between them. Looked up from germline, CDR1 is SGHDT and CDR2 is YYEEEE. The CDR3 consists of 14 residues. CDR3 sequence: CASSYGQFLNGYTF. CDR3 bases: TGTGCCAGCAGCTATGGACAATTTCTCAATGGCTACACCTTC. The whole variable domain, filled in from reference TRBV5-6 and TRBJ1-2, reads DAGVTQSPTHLIKTRGQQVTLRCSPKSGHDTVSWYQQALGQGPQFIFQYYEEEERQRGNFPDRFSGHQFPNYSSELNVNALLLGDSALYLCASSYGQFLNGYTFGSGTRLTVV.

This chain connects TRBV25-1 to TRBJ1-3; D perhaps matches TRBD1 (5 bases). From germline, CDR1 is MGHDK and CDR2 SYGVNS. V dropped 3 bases and J dropped 4 bases, with 16 bases sitting between them. The CDR3 has 16 amino acids. The CDR3: CASSDRGGGSGNTIYF. DNA for the CDR3: TGTGCCAGCAGTGACCGGGGTGGGGGGTCCGGAAACACCATATATTTT.

The V gene is TRBV28, the J gene TRBJ2-1; D might be TRBD2 (5 bases). CDR3 length equals 15 residues. The V end was cut by 8 bases, the J end by 6 bases, with 20 bases between. Germline V CDR1 and CDR2: MDHEN, SYDVKM. The CDR3 loop is CASLPPGNWANEQFF. The CDR3 nucleotides are TGTGCCAGCCTCCCCCCCGGGAATTGGGCCAATGAGCAGTTCTTC.

The V call is TRBV5-5, the J call TRBJ1-6; tentative D call: TRBD1 (6 bases). Trimming cost V 8 bases and J 0 bases, with 18 bases left between them. Germline V gene lookup returns CDR1 SGHKS and CDR2 YYEKEE (reference sequence). This CDR3 is 17 amino acids long. CDR3 coding DNA: TGTGCCAGTACAGGGCCCGGACGGAGCTCCTATAATTCACCCCTCCACTTT. Encoded protein: CASTGPGRSSYNSPLHF.

This rearrangement joins TRBV6-5 to TRBJ1-2; 10 bases map to TRBD1. Trimming took 6 bases from V and 8 from J; bases not matched to a gene: 9. CDR1 MNHEY and CDR2 SVGAGI come from the germline V gene. The CDR3 runs to 14 residues. The CDR3 sequence: CASRPDRGADGYTF. The CDR3 DNA reads as TGTGCCAGCAGACCGGACAGGGGGGCCGACGGCTACACCTTC.

This chain connects TRBV5-4 to TRBJ1-2, with a tentative D call TRBD1 (6 bases). Trimming took 0 bases from V and 5 from J, leaving 11 bases between them. The CDR3 spans 14 residues. Germline loops: CDR1 SGHNT, CDR2 YYREEE (reference sequence). This chain's CDR3 is CASSLGDNTYGYTF. The CDR3 DNA sequence: TGTGCCAGCAGCTTGGGGGACAACACGTATGGCTACACCTTC.

V usage is TRBV6-6 and J usage is TRBJ2-1; TRBD1 matches 8 bases. The germline V gene encodes CDR1 MNHNY and CDR2 SVGAGI (reference sequence). The ends lost 6 bases at V and 8 bases at J; junction bases unmatched: 12. This CDR3 spans 15 amino acids. The DNA of the CDR3 is TGTGCCAGCAGGGGGCGGACAGGGAATGTTCATGAGCAGTTCTTC. It is translated as CASRGRTGNVHEQFF.

The V gene is TRBV5-5, the J gene TRBJ1-4; TRBD1 might be the D (5 bases). The CDR3 is made up of 12 amino acids. Germline CDR1 is SGHKS and CDR2 is YYEKEE (reference sequence). V lost 0 bases, J lost 8 bases, and 5 bases lay in between. In nucleotides, the CDR3 is TGTGCCAGCAGCTTGGGGACAGAAAAACTGTTTTTT. It specifies CASSLGTEKLFF.

This chain joins TRBV18 and TRBJ1-1; possible D gene TRBD1, 6 bases. The germline V and J ends were trimmed by 8 bases and 1 base, with 14 bases remaining between them. Germline lookup yields CDR1 KGHSH and CDR2 LQKENI. The CDR3 is made up of 14 amino acids. CDR3 region: CASIPGQGNTEAFF. In nucleotides, the CDR3 is TGTGCCAGCATCCCGGGACAAGGGAACACTGAAGCTTTCTTT.

This chain uses TRBV7-3 with TRBJ2-7; 10 nucleotides align to TRBD1. The junction had 4 bases not matched to a gene; V was cut back by 4 bases and J by 4 bases. Germline CDR1 and CDR2: SGHTA and FQGTGA. The CDR3 loop spans 14 amino acids. The CDR3 DNA sequence: TGTGCCAGCAGCTCGGGACAGGGGTTGTACGAGCAGTACTTC. Protein: CASSSGQGLYEQYF.

The chain joins TRBV5-4 to TRBJ1-6; D call uncertain. The V gene's germline CDR1 is SGHNT and CDR2 YYREEE (reference sequence). The CDR3 sequence is 15 residues long. Deletions cut 2 bases from V and 7 bases from J, with 13 bases between. CDR3 protein: CASSFDGSQNSPLHF. CDR3 DNA: TGTGCCAGCAGCTTCGATGGTTCGCAGAATTCACCCCTCCACTTT. The full variable domain, in which reference TRBV5-4 and TRBJ1-6 provide the parts outside the CDR3, is ETGVTQSPTHLIKTRGQQVTLRCSSQSGHNTVSWYQQALGQGPQFIFQYYREEENGRGNFPPRFSGLQFPNYSSELNVNALELDDSALYLCASSFDGSQNSPLHFGNGTRLTVT.

This chain connects TRBV28 to TRBJ2-3, with 11 bases matching TRBD2. The V and J ends lost 4 bases and 4 bases, in that order; junction bases with no gene match: 1. The CDR3 is made up of 14 amino acids. Germline assignment: CDR1 MDHEN and CDR2 SYDVKM. CDR3 amino acids: CASSSLAGADTQYF. The CDR3 DNA reads as TGTGCCAGCAGTTCACTAGCGGGGGCAGATACGCAGTATTTT. Supplemented by reference TRBV28 and TRBJ2-3, the full variable domain reads DVKVTQSSRYLVKRTGEKVFLECVQDMDHENMFWYRQDPGLGLRLIYFSYDVKMKEKGDIPEGYSVSREKKERFSLILESASTNQTSMYLCASSSLAGADTQYFGPGTRLTVL.

This clone was recorded only once. The gene calls are TRBV5-1 and TRBJ1-1; D gene ambiguous. The CDR3 length is 14 residues. The germline V gene encodes CDR1 SGHRS and CDR2 YFSETQ. V was shortened by 0 bases and J by 1 base, with 7 bases between the two germline ends. CDR3 in amino acids: CASSLAAGNTEAFF. The CDR3 DNA follows: TGCGCCAGCAGCTTGGCCGCCGGGAACACTGAAGCTTTCTTT.

V and J are TRBV4-1 and TRBJ2-1, with D possibly matching TRBD2 (5 bases). The CDR3 sequence is 14 residues long. V lost 5 bases to trimming and J lost 3 bases, with 11 bases between them. Germline V gene lookup returns CDR1 MGHRA and CDR2 YSYEKL. The DNA for the CDR3 is TGCGCCAGCAGCGAGGCGGGCAGCTACAATGAGCAGTTCTTC. This gives the protein CASSEAGSYNEQFF.

The CDR3 DNA reads as TGTGCCAGCAGGGACAGGGTTAATTCACCCCTCCACTTT. Its translation: CASRDRVNSPLHF. The chain joins TRBV3-1 (or the pseudogene TRBV3-2) to TRBJ1-6, with 8 bases that match TRBD1. Per germline, CDR1 LGHDT and CDR2 YNNKEL (reference sequence). V lost 6 bases and J lost 6; bases outside the gene matches: 1. The CDR3 runs 13 residues.

The chain uses TRBV20-1 and TRBJ2-7; D is unclear. Germline loops: CDR1 DFQATT, CDR2 SNEGSKA (reference sequence). V was cut by 3 bases and J by 4 bases, with 7 bases left in between. The CDR3 spans 11 residues. The CDR3 DNA sequence: TGCAGTGCTAGGGTAACATACGAGCAGTACTTC. Its protein is CSARVTYEQYF.

The V call is TRBV28, the J call TRBJ2-1; tentative D call: TRBD2 (5 bases). With 3 bases removed from V and 5 bases from J, the gap between germline ends came to 8 bases. The CDR3 covers 13 residues. Per germline, CDR1 MDHEN and CDR2 SYDVKM. In DNA, the CDR3 is TGTGCCAGCAGTTTCGGGAATAACAATGAGCAGTTCTTC. It translates to CASSFGNNNEQFF.

On this clone: Other DNA sequences in the sample encode the same CDR3. The genes are TRBV27 and TRBJ1-2; 7 positions agree with TRBD1. The CDR3 runs to 13 residues. CDR1 is MNHEY and CDR2 is SMNVEV in the germline V gene (reference sequence). Losses at the gene ends were 6 bases for V and 4 bases for J; bases not matched to a gene: 5. CDR3 sequence: CASRRSGGYGYTF. The DNA of the CDR3 is TGTGCCAGCAGGAGATCAGGGGGCTATGGCTACACCTTC.

This clone was recorded once. The V call is TRBV5-4, the J call TRBJ2-3, with 11 nucleotides matching TRBD1. V was pared by 4 bases and J by 6 bases, with 7 bases of the junction left unmatched. Looked up from germline, CDR1 is SGHNT and CDR2 is YYREEE (reference sequence). The CDR3 extends over 15 amino acids. For the CDR3, the DNA is TGTGCCAGCAGCGACCGGGACAGGGGGGCCGATACGCAGTATTTT. As protein: CASSDRDRGADTQYF.

This sequence joins TRBV30 and TRBJ2-2, with D perhaps matching TRBD2 (5 bases). This CDR3 comprises 18 residues. Trimming took off 1 base at V and 0 bases at J, with 18 bases between the two ends. The germline CDR1 and CDR2 sequences are GTSNPN and SVGIG (reference sequence). In DNA, the CDR3 is TGTGCCTGGAGTGAACTTCCCTCAGGAGCGGCGAACACCGGGGAGCTGTTTTTT. This sequence encodes CAWSELPSGAANTGELFF.